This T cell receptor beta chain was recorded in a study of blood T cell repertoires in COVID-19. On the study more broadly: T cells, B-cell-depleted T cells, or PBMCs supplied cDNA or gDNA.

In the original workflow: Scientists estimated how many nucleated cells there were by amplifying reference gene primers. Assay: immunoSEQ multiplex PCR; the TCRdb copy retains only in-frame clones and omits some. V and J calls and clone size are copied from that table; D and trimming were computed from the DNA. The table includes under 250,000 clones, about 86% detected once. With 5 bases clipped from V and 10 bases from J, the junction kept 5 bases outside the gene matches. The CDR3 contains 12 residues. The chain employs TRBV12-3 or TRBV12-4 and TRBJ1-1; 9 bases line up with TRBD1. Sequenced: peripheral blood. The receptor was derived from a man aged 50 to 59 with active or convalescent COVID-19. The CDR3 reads CASSLPQGAAFF. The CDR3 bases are TGTGCCAGCAGTCTCCCACAGGGGGCAGCTTTCTTT.